This T cell receptor (beta chain) was identified during a study of T-cell reconstitution after alpha-beta-depleted transplantation in children. This sample's TCRbeta library carried unique molecular identifier barcodes. TCRdb analysed the PCR reads with MiXCR anew, one entry per CDR3 protein. This table holds 250,000 to 350,000 distinct CDR3 sequences, roughly 9.5% found once. Trimming stripped 3 bases from V and 7 bases from J, with 21 bases between. The germline V gene has CDR1 LNHNV and CDR2 YYDKDF (reference sequence). CDR3 length: 16 residues. The receptor's source is a human donor who donated a stem cell graft to a child with SCID. The genes are TRBV15 and TRBJ1-2, with D maybe TRBD1 (6 bases). This specimen consisted of PBMCs from the stem cell graft donor, obtained from the stem cell graft. CDR3 protein: CATSRGGGSPISGYTF. CDR3 DNA: TGTGCCACCAGCAGGGGGGGGGGCTCTCCCATTAGTGGCTACACCTTC.